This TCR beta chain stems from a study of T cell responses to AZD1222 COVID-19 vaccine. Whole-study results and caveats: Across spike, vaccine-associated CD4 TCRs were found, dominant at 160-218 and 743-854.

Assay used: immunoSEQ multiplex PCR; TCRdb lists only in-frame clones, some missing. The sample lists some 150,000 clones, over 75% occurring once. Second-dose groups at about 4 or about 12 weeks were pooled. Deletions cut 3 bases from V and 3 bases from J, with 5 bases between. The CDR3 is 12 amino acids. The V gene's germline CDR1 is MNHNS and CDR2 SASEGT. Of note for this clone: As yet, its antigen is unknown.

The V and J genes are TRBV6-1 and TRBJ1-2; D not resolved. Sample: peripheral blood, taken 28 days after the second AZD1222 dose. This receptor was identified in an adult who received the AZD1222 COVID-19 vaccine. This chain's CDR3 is CASSERDYGYTF. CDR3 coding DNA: TGTGCCAGCAGTGAGAGAGACTATGGCTACACCTTC.